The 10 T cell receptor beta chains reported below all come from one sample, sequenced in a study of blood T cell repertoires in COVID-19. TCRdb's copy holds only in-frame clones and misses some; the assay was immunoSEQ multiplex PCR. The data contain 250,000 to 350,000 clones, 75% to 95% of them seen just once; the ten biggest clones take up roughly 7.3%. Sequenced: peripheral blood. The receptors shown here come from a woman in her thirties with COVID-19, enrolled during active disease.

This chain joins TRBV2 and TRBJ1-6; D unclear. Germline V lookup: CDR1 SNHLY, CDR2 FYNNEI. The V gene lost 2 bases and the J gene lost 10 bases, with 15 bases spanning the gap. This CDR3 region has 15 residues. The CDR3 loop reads CASSERSSSVSPLHF. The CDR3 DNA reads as TGTGCCAGCAGTGAACGATCTTCAAGCGTATCACCCCTCCACTTT. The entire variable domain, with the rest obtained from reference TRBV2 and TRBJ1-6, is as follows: EPEVTQTPSHQVTQMGQEVILRCVPISNHLYFYWYRQILGQKVEFLVSFYNNEISEKSEIFDDQFSVERPDGSNFTLKIRSTKLEDSAMYFCASSERSSSVSPLHFGNGTRLTVT.

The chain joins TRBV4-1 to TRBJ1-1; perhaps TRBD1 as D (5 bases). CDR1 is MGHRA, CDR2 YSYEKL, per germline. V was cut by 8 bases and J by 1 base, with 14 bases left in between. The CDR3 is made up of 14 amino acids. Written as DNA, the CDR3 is TGCGCCAGCTGTAAGGGGCTCGAGAACACTGAAGCTTTCTTT. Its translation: CASCKGLENTEAFF.

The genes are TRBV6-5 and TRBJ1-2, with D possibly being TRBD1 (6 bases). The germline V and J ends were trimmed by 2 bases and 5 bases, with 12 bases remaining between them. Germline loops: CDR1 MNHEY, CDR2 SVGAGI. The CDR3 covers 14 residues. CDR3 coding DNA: TGTGCCAGCAGTTACGGCGGGGGACAATATGGCTACACCTTC. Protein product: CASSYGGGQYGYTF.

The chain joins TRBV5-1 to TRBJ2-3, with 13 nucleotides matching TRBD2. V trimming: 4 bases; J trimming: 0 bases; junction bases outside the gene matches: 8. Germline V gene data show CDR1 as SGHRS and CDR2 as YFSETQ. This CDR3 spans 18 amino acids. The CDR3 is CASSPGTSGTGSTDTQYF. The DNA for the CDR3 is TGCGCCAGCAGCCCGGGGACTAGCGGGACTGGTAGCACAGATACGCAGTATTTT.

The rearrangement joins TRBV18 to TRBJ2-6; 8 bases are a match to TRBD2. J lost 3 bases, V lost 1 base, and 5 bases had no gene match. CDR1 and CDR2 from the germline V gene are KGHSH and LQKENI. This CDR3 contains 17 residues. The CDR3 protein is CASSPLGGRSGANVLTF. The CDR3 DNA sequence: TGTGCCAGCTCACCACTTGGCGGGAGGAGTGGGGCCAACGTCCTGACTTTC.

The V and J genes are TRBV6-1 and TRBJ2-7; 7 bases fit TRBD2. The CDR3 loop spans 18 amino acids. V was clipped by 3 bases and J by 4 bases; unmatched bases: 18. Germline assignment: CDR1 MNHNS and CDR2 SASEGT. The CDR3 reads CASSDNAYSSGYHYEQYF. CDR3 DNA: TGTGCCAGCAGTGATAACGCCTATAGTAGCGGGTACCATTACGAGCAGTACTTC.

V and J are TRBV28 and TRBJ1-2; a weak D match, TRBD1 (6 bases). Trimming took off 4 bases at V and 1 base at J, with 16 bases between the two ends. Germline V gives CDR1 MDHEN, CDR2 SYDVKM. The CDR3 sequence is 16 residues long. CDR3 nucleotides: TGTGCCAGCAGTTCCGCGGACAGCTTCAATAACTATGGCTACACCTTC. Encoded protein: CASSSADSFNNYGYTF.

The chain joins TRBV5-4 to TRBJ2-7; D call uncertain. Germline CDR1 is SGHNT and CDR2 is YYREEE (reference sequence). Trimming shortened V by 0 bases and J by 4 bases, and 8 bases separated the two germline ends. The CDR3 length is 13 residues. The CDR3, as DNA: TGTGCCAGCAGCTTGGGTGGCGGATACGAGCAGTACTTC. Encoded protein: CASSLGGGYEQYF.

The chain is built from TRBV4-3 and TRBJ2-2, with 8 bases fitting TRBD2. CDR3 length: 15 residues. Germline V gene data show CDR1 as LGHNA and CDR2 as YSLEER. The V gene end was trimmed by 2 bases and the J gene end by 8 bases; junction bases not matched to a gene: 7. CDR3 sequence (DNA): TGCGCCAGCAGCCAATCTACAGCGGGAGCGGGGGAGCTGTTTTTT. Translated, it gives CASSQSTAGAGELFF.

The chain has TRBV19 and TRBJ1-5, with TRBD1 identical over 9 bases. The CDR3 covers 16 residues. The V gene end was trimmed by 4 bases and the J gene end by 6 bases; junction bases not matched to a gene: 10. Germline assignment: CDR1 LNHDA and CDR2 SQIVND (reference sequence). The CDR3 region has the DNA TGTGCCAGTAGTAGCCTAGGACAGGGGCATCGTCAGCCCCAGCATTTT. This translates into CASSSLGQGHRQPQHF.